Below are 6 T cell receptor beta chains sequenced from a single sample in a study of cytomegalovirus exposure and HLA in healthy donors. Vbeta (60) and Jbeta (13) primers were used in the PCR. The data were produced by immunoSEQ multiplex PCR, yet TCRdb's version contains in-frame clones alone and is incomplete. The table lists about 160,000 clones, 77% of them singletons, with approximately 1.8% in the top ten. Sample: PBMCs. The receptors here all came from a woman aged 25 to 45 in good health and CMV-seronegative.

The gene calls are TRBV6-5 and TRBJ1-5; 8 bases agree with TRBD1. J was trimmed by 5 bases and V by 6 bases; bases with no gene match: 6. In germline, CDR1 is MNHEY, CDR2 SVGAGI. The CDR3 totals 14 residues. CDR3 in amino acids: CASRAGGADQPQHF. Written as DNA, the CDR3 is TGTGCCAGCAGGGCAGGGGGCGCCGATCAGCCCCAGCATTTT.

The chain is built from TRBV7-9 and TRBJ2-1; D might be TRBD1 (5 bases). There are 16 residues in the CDR3. Trimming removed 5 bases at V and 3 bases at J, with 17 bases between. Looked up from germline, CDR1 is SEHNR and CDR2 is FQNEAQ (reference sequence). The CDR3 bases are TGTGCCAGCAGCCCCATAGGTGGGGCTTTCTACAATGAGCAGTTCTTC. Protein product: CASSPIGGAFYNEQFF. The whole variable domain, remainder taken from reference TRBV7-9 and TRBJ2-1, is DTGVSQNPRHKITKRGQNVTFRCDPISEHNRLYWYRQTLGQGPEFLTYFQNEAQLEKSRLLSDRFSAERPKGSFSTLEIQRTEQGDSAMYLCASSPIGGAFYNEQFFGPGTRLTVL.

This sequence joins TRBV19 and TRBJ1-1, with a possible D match to TRBD1 (6 bases). The CDR3 has 15 amino acids. Deletions cut 3 bases from V and 10 bases from J, with 21 bases between. Germline V gene data show CDR1 as LNHDA and CDR2 as SQIVND (reference sequence). The CDR3 spells CASSISGTGRWVAFF. CDR3 DNA sequence: TGTGCCAGTAGTATCTCGGGAACAGGGAGATGGGTAGCTTTCTTT.

The gene calls are TRBV9 and TRBJ2-4; the match to TRBD2 covers 9 bases. This CDR3 comprises 15 residues. J gave up 4 bases and V 0 bases, and 2 bases lay outside the gene matches. Germline CDR1 SGDLS, CDR2 YYNGEE. The CDR3 loop is CASSVGTSEKNIQYF. CDR3 nucleotide sequence: TGTGCCAGCAGCGTAGGGACTAGCGAAAAAAACATTCAGTACTTC.

This clone appeared a few times. The V call is TRBV6-5, the J call TRBJ2-3; 7 bases align to TRBD1. The CDR3 length is 14 residues. V shed 6 bases and J 6 bases; nucleotides not matched to a gene: 9. Germline CDR1 is MNHEY and CDR2 is SVGAGI. The CDR3 sequence is CASSSGQYGDTQYF. The CDR3 bases are TGTGCCAGCAGCTCGGGACAGTATGGGGATACGCAGTATTTT.

This clone was counted between two and nine times. The chain has TRBV10-3 and TRBJ2-2; 8 positions match TRBD2. The CDR3 consists of 16 residues. The V gene end was trimmed by 3 bases and the J gene end by 5 bases; junction bases not matched to a gene: 8. CDR1 is ENHRY and CDR2 is SYGVKD in the germline V gene. The CDR3 region has the DNA TGTGCCATCAGTGACAATAGCGGGGTATGGACCGGGGAGCTGTTTTTT. This codes for CAISDNSGVWTGELFF.